This T cell receptor beta chain was sequenced during a study of T cell repertoires in cytomegalovirus infection. Study at large: CMV infection together with matching HLA type was indicated by public TCR beta signatures. Study-level findings and limits: Within the response measured ex vivo, HLA-C-restricted CMV-specific TCR beta clonotypes were dominant.

In regard to this clonotype: Its antigen is not identified.

V was trimmed by 2 bases and J by 18 bases, leaving 14 bases between them. The CDR3 runs 12 residues. MiXCR, applied by TCRdb to the reads, yields one record per CDR3 protein. The repertoire includes about 700,000 distinct CDR3 sequences, roughly 36% of them detected once, and roughly 20% sits in the top ten. The chain couples TRBV12-3 or TRBV12-4 to TRBJ1-6; D is ambiguous. The sequenced sample was cultured PBMCs, obtained from culture after CMV antigen stimulation. The receptor's source is a human donor in good health (CMV status not recorded). Some clones in this sample may be carry-over from other donors' samples. The CDR3 reads CASSLSDNHYHF. The CDR3 bases are TGTGCCAGCAGTTTATCTGACAACCATTACCACTTT.